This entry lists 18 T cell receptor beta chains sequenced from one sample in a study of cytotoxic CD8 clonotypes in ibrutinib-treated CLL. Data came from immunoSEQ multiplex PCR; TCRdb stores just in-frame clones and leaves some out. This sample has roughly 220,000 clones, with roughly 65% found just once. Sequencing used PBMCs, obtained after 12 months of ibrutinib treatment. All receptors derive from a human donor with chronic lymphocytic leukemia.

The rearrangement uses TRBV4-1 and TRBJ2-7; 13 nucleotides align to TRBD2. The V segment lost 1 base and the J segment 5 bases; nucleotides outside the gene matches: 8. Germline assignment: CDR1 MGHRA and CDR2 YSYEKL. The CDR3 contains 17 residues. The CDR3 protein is CASSQGVLGLAGDEQYF. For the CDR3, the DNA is TGCGCCAGCAGCCAAGGCGTCCTTGGACTAGCGGGAGACGAGCAGTACTTC.

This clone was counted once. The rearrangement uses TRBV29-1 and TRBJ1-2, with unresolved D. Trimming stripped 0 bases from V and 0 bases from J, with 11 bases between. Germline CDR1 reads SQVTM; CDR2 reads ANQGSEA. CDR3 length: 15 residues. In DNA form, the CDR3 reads TGCAGCGTTGAAGATAGCGGAAGGGCTAACTATGGCTACACCTTC. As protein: CSVEDSGRANYGYTF. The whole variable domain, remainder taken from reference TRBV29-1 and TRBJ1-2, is SAVISQKPSRDICQRGTSLTIQCQVDSQVTMMFWYRQQPGQSLTLIATANQGSEATYESGFVIDKFPISRPNLTFSTLTVSNMSPEDSSIYLCSVEDSGRANYGYTFGSGTRLTVV.

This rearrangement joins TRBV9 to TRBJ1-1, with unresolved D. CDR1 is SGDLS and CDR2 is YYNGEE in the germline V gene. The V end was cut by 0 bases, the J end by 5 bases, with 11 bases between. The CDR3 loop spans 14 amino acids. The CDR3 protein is CASSVGKGGTEAFF. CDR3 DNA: TGTGCCAGCAGCGTAGGTAAGGGAGGTACTGAAGCTTTCTTT.

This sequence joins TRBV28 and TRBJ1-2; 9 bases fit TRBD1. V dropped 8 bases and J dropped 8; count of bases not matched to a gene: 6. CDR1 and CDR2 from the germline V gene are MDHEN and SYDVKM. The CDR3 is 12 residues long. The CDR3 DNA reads TGTGCCAGCCATACAGGGGGCCTCGGCTACACCTTC. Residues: CASHTGGLGYTF.

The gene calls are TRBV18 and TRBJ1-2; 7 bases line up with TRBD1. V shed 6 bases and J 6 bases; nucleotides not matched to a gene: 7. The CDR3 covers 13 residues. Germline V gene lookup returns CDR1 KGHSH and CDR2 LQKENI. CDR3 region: CASSRQGKDGYTF. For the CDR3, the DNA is TGTGCCAGCTCGCGACAGGGTAAAGATGGCTACACCTTC.

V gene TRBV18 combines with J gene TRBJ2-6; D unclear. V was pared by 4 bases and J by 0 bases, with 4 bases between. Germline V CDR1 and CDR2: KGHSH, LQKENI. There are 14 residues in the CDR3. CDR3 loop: CASSLGSGANVLTF. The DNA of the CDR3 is TGTGCCAGCTCACTTGGCTCTGGGGCCAACGTCCTGACTTTC. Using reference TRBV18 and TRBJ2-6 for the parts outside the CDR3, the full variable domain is NAGVMQNPRHLVRRRGQEARLRCSPMKGHSHVYWYRQLPEEGLKFMVYLQKENIIDESGMPKERFSAEFPKEGPSILRIQQVVRGDSAAYFCASSLGSGANVLTFGAGSRLTVL.

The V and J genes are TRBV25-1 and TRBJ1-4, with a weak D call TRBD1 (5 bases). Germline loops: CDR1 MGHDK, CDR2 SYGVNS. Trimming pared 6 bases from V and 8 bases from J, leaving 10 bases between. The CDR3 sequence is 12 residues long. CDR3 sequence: CASRGGGEKLFF. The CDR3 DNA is TGTGCCAGCAGGGGGGGAGGCGAAAAACTGTTTTTT. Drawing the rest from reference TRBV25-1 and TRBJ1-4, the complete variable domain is EADIYQTPRYLVIGTGKKITLECSQTMGHDKMYWYQQDPGMELHLIHYSYGVNSTEKGDLSSESTVSRIRTEHFPLTLESARPSHTSQYLCASRGGGEKLFFGSGTQLSVL.

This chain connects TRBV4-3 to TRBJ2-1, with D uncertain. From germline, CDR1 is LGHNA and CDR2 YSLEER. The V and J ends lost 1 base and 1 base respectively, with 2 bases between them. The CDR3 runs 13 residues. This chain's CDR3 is CASSQGSYNEQFF. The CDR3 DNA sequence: TGCGCCAGCAGCCAAGGGTCCTACAATGAGCAGTTCTTC.

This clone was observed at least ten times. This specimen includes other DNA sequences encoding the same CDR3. The CDR3 DNA reads as TGTGCCAGCAGGGGACAGGAGAACTATGGCTACACCTTC. Amino acid sequence: CASRGQENYGYTF. This chain connects TRBV2 to TRBJ1-2; TRBD1 aligns across 8 bases. This CDR3 comprises 13 residues. V was clipped by 6 bases and J by 2 bases; unmatched bases: 2. The germline V gene has CDR1 SNHLY and CDR2 FYNNEI.

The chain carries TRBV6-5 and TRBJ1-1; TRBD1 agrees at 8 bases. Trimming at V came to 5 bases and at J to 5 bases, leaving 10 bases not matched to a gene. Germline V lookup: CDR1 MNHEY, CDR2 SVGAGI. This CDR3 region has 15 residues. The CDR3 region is CASSLGTGDWTEAFF. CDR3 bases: TGTGCCAGCAGTCTAGGGACAGGCGATTGGACTGAAGCTTTCTTT.

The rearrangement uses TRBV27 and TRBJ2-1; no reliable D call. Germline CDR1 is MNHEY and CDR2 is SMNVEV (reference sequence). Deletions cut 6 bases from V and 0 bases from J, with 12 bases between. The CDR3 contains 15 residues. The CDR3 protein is CASSPSTGSYNEQFF. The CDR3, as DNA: TGTGCCAGCAGCCCGTCAACGGGCTCCTACAATGAGCAGTTCTTC.

CDR3 protein: CAWSPPPGQGVWQPQHF. Here the CDR3 DNA reads TGTGCCTGGAGTCCACCGCCGGGACAGGGGGTTTGGCAGCCCCAGCATTTT. This chain joins TRBV30 and TRBJ1-5; 11 nucleotides agree with TRBD1. The germline gives CDR1 GTSNPN, CDR2 SVGIG (reference sequence). The ends lost 2 bases at V and 7 bases at J; junction bases unmatched: 13. This CDR3 is 17 amino acids long.

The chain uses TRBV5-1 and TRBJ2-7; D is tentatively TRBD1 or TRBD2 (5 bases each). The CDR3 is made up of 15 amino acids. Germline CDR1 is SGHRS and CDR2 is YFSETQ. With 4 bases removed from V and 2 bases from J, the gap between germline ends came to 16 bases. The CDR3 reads CASSPTGTQTYEQYF. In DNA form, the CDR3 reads TGCGCCAGCAGCCCCACCGGGACCCAAACCTACGAGCAGTACTTC.

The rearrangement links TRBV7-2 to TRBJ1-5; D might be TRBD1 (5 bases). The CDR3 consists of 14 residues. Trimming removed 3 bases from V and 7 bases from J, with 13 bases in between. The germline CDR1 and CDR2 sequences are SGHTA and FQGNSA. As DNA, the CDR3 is TGTGCCAGCAGCTTGAGTCAGGGTGGCCAGCCCCAGCATTTT. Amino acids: CASSLSQGGQPQHF.

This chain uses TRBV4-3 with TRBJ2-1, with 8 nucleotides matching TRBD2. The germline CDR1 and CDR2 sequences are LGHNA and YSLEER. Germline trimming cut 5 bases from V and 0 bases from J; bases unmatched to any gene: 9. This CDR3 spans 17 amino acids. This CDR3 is CASSNRLARSSYNEQFF. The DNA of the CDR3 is TGCGCCAGCAGCAATCGACTAGCGAGAAGCTCCTACAATGAGCAGTTCTTC.

The CDR3: CASSFQEYTGELFF. DNA for the CDR3: TGTGCCAGCAGTTTTCAGGAGTACACCGGGGAGCTGTTTTTT. The V and J genes are TRBV7-3 and TRBJ2-2; D is unclear. The CDR3 loop spans 14 amino acids. Trimming removed 6 bases from V and 3 bases from J, with 11 bases in between. The germline V gene has CDR1 SGHTA and CDR2 FQGTGA.

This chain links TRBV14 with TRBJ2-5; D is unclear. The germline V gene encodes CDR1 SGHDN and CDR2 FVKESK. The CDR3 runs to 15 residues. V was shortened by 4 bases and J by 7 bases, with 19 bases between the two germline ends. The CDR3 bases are TGTGCCAGCAGCCCGCAGACATCTCCTATCGGGACCCAGTACTTC. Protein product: CASSPQTSPIGTQYF.

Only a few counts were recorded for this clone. The CDR3 spells CASSLFRDTPTQYF. CDR3 DNA sequence: TGTGCCAGCTCACTCTTTCGGGACACCCCCACCCAGTACTTC. This chain uses TRBV18 with TRBJ2-5, with D tentatively TRBD1 (6 bases). The CDR3 consists of 14 residues. The V gene's germline CDR1 is KGHSH and CDR2 LQKENI. Deletions cut 4 bases from V and 8 bases from J, with 17 bases between.